This T cell receptor beta chain was recorded in a study of spatial heterogeneity in lung cancer. As for the study in general: The library had UMIs, and each TCR and UMI pair averaged more than ten raw reads.

Each TCR cDNA molecule carried a unique molecular identifier. One entry per CDR3 protein results from TCRdb running MiXCR on the 5' RACE reads. The sample records over 10,000 distinct CDR3 sequences, over 5% being singletons. Germline values: CDR1 SEHNR, CDR2 FQNEAQ (reference sequence). V lost 5 bases and J 2 bases, leaving 12 bases between the germline ends. The CDR3 covers 14 residues. This clonotype has a count of ten or more. This beta chain appears as a stray read in a library generated for alpha chains; its size is not informative. As to time point: sample taken at primary tumor resection. Without sorting, whole RNA was sequenced from tumor, nontumor lung or frozen PBMC. The donors, roughly 70 patients with untreated early-stage non-small cell lung cancer, provided the samples.

V usage is TRBV7-9 and J usage is TRBJ2-5, with a tentative D call TRBD1 (5 bases). The input for sequencing was lung tumor tissue, taken at surgery. The clonotype comes from a human donor with early-stage non-small cell lung cancer. The chain's CDR3 is CASSRQPIQETQYF. CDR3 in DNA: TGTGCCAGCAGCCGACAGCCTATTCAAGAGACCCAGTACTTC.